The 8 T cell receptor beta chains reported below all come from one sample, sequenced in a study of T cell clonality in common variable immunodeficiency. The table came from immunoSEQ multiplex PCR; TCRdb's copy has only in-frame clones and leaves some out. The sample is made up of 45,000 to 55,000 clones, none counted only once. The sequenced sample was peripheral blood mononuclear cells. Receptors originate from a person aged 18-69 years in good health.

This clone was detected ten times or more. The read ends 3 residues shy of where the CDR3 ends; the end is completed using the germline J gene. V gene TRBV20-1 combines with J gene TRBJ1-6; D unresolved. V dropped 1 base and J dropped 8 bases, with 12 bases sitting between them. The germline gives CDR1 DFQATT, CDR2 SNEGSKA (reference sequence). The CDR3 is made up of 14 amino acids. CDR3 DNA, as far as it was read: TGCAGTGCTAGAGTAATGGCAGAAGATTCACCC. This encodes CSARVMAEDSP. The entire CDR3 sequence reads CSARVMAEDSPLHF.

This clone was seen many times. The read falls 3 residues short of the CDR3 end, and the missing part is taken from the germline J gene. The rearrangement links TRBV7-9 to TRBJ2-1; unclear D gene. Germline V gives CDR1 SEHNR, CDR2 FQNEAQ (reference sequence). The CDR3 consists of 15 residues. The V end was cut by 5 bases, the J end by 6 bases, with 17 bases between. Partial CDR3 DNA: TGTGCCAGCAGCCCTCGGGTAGTAGTTGGCAATGAG. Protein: CASSPRVVVGNE. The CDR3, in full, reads CASSPRVVVGNEQFF.

The DNA read from the CDR3 is TGCGCCAGTAAGCTCGAAAACACC. This codes for CASKLENT. The full CDR3 protein reads CASKLENTIYF. The rearrangement joins TRBV5-1 to TRBJ1-3; D call uncertain. The read comes to an end 3 residues before the CDR3 does, leaving the germline J gene to fill in the end. Germline V gene data show CDR1 as SGHRS and CDR2 as YFSETQ. Trimming shortened V by 8 bases and J by 6 bases, and 9 bases separated the two germline ends. This CDR3 has 11 residues.

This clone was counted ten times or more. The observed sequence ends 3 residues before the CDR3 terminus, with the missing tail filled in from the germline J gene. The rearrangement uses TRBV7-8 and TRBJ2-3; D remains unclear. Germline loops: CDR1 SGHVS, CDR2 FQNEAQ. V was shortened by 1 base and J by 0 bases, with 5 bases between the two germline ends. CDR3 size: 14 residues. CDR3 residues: CASSLEPSTDTQYF. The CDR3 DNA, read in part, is TGTGCCAGCAGCTTAGAGCCGAGCACAGATACG.

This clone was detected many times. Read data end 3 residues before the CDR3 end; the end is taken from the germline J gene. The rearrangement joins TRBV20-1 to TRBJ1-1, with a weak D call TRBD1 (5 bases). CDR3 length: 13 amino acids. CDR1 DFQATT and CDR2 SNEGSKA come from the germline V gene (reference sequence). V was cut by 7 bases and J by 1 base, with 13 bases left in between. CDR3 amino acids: CSDRETANTEAFF. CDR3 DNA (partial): TGCAGTGATAGGGAGACAGCGAACACTGAA.

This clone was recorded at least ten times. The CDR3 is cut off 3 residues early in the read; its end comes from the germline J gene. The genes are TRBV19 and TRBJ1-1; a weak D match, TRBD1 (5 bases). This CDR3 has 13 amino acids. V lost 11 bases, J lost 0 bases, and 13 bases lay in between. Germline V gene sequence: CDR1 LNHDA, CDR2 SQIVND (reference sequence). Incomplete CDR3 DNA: TGTGCCGGCCACAGGACCATGAACACTGAA. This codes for CAGHRTMNTE. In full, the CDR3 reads CAGHRTMNTEAFF.

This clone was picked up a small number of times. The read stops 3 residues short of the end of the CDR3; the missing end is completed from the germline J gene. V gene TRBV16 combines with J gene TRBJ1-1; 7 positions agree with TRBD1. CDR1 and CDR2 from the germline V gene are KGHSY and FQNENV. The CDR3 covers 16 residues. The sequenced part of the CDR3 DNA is TGTGCCAGCAGCCACACGGACAGGTCCAGTTTCAACGAA. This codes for CASSHTDRSSFNE. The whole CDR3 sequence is CASSHTDRSSFNEAFF.

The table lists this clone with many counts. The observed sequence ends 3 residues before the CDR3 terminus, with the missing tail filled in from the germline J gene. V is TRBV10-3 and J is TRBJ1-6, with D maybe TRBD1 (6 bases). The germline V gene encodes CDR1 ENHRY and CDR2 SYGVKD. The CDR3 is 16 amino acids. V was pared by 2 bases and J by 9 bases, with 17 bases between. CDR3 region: CAISEKGRGGGSPLHF. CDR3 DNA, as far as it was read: TGTGCCATCAGTGAGAAGGGCAGGGGTGGAGGTTCACCC.